The present TCR beta chain was sequenced within a study of cytomegalovirus exposure and HLA in healthy donors. Broader study findings: Among the sequence variants, a highly shared cluster was likely an artifact of sequencing. Certain indistinguishable V segments, among them TRBV6-2 and TRBV6-3, were excluded.

Both 60 Vbeta primers and 13 Jbeta primers went into the PCR. Here immunoSEQ multiplex PCR was the method, and the copy in TCRdb shows in-frame clones only, minus some. The table has about 160,000 clones, 70% to 80% seen once. CDR3 length: 13 residues. Germline CDR1 is KGHSH and CDR2 is LQKENI. With 4 bases removed from V and 9 bases from J, the gap between germline ends came to 16 bases. A remark on this clone: Its target is unknown.

This chain connects TRBV18 to TRBJ2-7; TRBD2 might be the D (6 bases). Sequencing was done on a sample of PBMCs. This sequence was found in a woman between 40 and 50 years old in good health and CMV-seronegative. The CDR3: CASSLQAGEAQYF. The DNA for the CDR3 is TGTGCCAGCTCACTACAGGCCGGGGAGGCGCAGTACTTC. The whole variable domain, filled in from reference TRBV18 and TRBJ2-7, reads NAGVMQNPRHLVRRRGQEARLRCSPMKGHSHVYWYRQLPEEGLKFMVYLQKENIIDESGMPKERFSAEFPKEGPSILRIQQVVRGDSAAYFCASSLQAGEAQYFGPGTRLTVT.